Presented here are 2 T cell receptor beta chains from one specimen sequenced in a study of OX40 agonist ivuxolimab in advanced cancers. Sequencing was performed with immunoSEQ multiplex PCR; in TCRdb, only in-frame clones are kept and a portion is missing. In the table there are around 80,000 clones, around 90% of which are singletons. Sample: CD4+ or CD8+ T cells sorted from blood, taken in a trial of the OX40 agonist ivuxolimab. The receptors stem from an adult with an advanced solid tumor such as melanoma, head and neck, liver or kidney cancer.

The V and J genes are TRBV7-9 and TRBJ2-4; tentative D call: TRBD1 (7 bases). Germline assignment: CDR1 SEHNR and CDR2 FQNEAQ (reference sequence). The CDR3 extends over 17 amino acids. Trimming cost V 1 base and J 3 bases, with 16 bases left between them. The CDR3 DNA is TGTGCCAGCAGCTTAGGAGCAGGGGGGAGAGACAAAAACATTCAGTACTTC. It specifies CASSLGAGGRDKNIQYF.

The rearrangement links TRBV5-1 to TRBJ2-1; 8 nucleotides agree with TRBD2. The J segment lost 9 bases and the V segment lost 4 bases, leaving 6 bases of the junction unmatched. The CDR3 consists of 13 residues. Germline CDR1 SGHRS, CDR2 YFSETQ. CDR3 loop: CASSSGGLGEQFF. Here the CDR3 DNA reads TGCGCCAGCAGCAGCGGGGGCTTGGGTGAGCAGTTCTTC.